Shown below are 13 T cell receptor beta chains from a single sample sequenced in a study of T cell changes during pregnancy in multiple sclerosis. TCRdb's copy holds only in-frame clones and misses some; the assay was immunoSEQ multiplex PCR. The sample yields approximately 100,000 clones, about 92% seen once. Material: peripheral blood, obtained in the second trimester of pregnancy. All receptors come from a female donor with multiple sclerosis, enrolled in a pregnancy study.

The rearrangement joins TRBV19 to TRBJ1-2; tentative D call: TRBD1 (6 bases). This CDR3 is 13 amino acids long. V was trimmed by 11 bases and J by 6 bases, leaving 19 bases between them. The germline CDR1 and CDR2 sequences are LNHDA and SQIVND (reference sequence). The CDR3 sequence is CASQAQGTNGYTF. In DNA form, the CDR3 reads TGTGCCTCTCAAGCCCAGGGGACAAATGGCTACACCTTC.

The CDR3 spells CASSGGRNTEAFF. As DNA, the CDR3 is TGTGCCAGCAGTGGTGGGCGGAACACTGAAGCTTTCTTT. The V call is TRBV2, the J call TRBJ1-1, with no clear D. The CDR3 totals 13 residues. CDR1 is SNHLY and CDR2 is FYNNEI in the germline V gene. Trimming stripped 4 bases from V and 1 base from J, with 7 bases between.

This clone occurred once. This chain uses TRBV5-4 with TRBJ1-2, with D tentatively TRBD1 (5 bases). V lost 1 base and J lost 2, with 9 bases in between. The germline gives CDR1 SGHNT, CDR2 YYREEE (reference sequence). This CDR3 spans 14 amino acids. CDR3 protein: CASSLPGRNYGYTF. The CDR3 DNA reads as TGTGCCAGCAGCTTGCCAGGGAGGAACTATGGCTACACCTTC. Together with reference TRBV5-4 and TRBJ1-2, the CDR3 gives the full variable domain: ETGVTQSPTHLIKTRGQQVTLRCSSQSGHNTVSWYQQALGQGPQFIFQYYREEENGRGNFPPRFSGLQFPNYSSELNVNALELDDSALYLCASSLPGRNYGYTFGSGTRLTVV.

The chain carries TRBV30 and TRBJ1-1; D uncertain. This CDR3 contains 13 residues. V dropped 2 bases and J dropped 2 bases, with 9 bases sitting between them. CDR1 GTSNPN and CDR2 SVGIG come from the germline V gene (reference sequence). The CDR3: CAWSRTGNTEAFF. The CDR3 DNA reads TGTGCCTGGAGTAGGACGGGAAACACTGAAGCTTTCTTT.

The chain employs TRBV19 and TRBJ1-1; D is unclear. Trimming cost V 5 bases and J 1 base, with 14 bases left between them. CDR3 length: 15 residues. Looked up from germline, CDR1 is LNHDA and CDR2 is SQIVND (reference sequence). The CDR3 nucleotides are TGTGCCAGTAGTGACTGGGGAGGGAAGAACACTGAAGCTTTCTTT. Translated, it gives CASSDWGGKNTEAFF.

This chain links TRBV9 with TRBJ2-3, with 7 nucleotides matching TRBD2. Trimming cost V 7 bases and J 0 bases; bases outside gene matches: 5. The CDR3 loop spans 14 amino acids. Germline CDR1 reads SGDLS; CDR2 reads YYNGEE. The CDR3 region is CASGRGTSTDTQYF. The CDR3 coding sequence is TGTGCCAGCGGGCGGGGGACTAGCACAGATACGCAGTATTTT. Supplemented by reference TRBV9 and TRBJ2-3, the full variable domain reads DSGVTQTPKHLITATGQRVTLRCSPRSGDLSVYWYQQSLDQGLQFLIQYYNGEERAKGNILERFSAQQFPDLHSELNLSSLELGDSALYFCASGRGTSTDTQYFGPGTRLTVL.

This clone was detected once. The gene calls are TRBV28 and TRBJ2-5; D might be TRBD1 (5 bases). This CDR3 contains 16 residues. CDR1 is MDHEN, CDR2 SYDVKM, per germline. V lost 5 bases and J lost 2, with 18 bases in between. Here the CDR3 reads CASSGMGPGIQETQYF. Written as DNA, the CDR3 is TGTGCCAGCAGTGGTATGGGGCCAGGGATACAAGAGACCCAGTACTTC.

This rearrangement joins TRBV15 to TRBJ2-4, with TRBD1 matching over 12 bases. V was pared by 5 bases and J by 0 bases, with 11 bases of the junction left unmatched. Germline CDR1 reads LNHNV; CDR2 reads YYDKDF (reference sequence). The CDR3 contains 19 residues. The DNA of the CDR3 is TGTGCCACCAGCCGAAGTCCCGGGACAGGGGGCTCAGCCAAAAACATTCAGTACTTC. This sequence encodes CATSRSPGTGGSAKNIQYF.

The count of this clone is one. Other DNA sequences of this sample code for an identical CDR3. The chain uses TRBV20-1 and TRBJ2-5; D gene unclear. The CDR3 covers 10 residues. Germline CDR1 is DFQATT and CDR2 is SNEGSKA (reference sequence). V was trimmed by 3 bases and J by 3 bases, leaving 2 bases between them. The CDR3 nucleotides read TGCAGTGCTAGCAAAGAGACCCAGTACTTC. Translation: CSASKETQYF.

CDR3 sequence reads: CASSLESGYGSYTF. In nucleotides, the CDR3 is TGTGCCAGCAGCTTAGAGTCGGGGTATGGTAGCTACACCTTC. The rearrangement joins TRBV7-2 to TRBJ1-2; D call uncertain. Trimming removed 1 base from V and 9 bases from J, with 15 bases in between. Germline loops: CDR1 SGHTA, CDR2 FQGNSA. There are 14 residues in the CDR3.

This clone showed up many times. The chain has TRBV28 and TRBJ1-1; D not certain. This CDR3 is built from 11 residues. Germline loops: CDR1 MDHEN, CDR2 SYDVKM. Deletions cut 6 bases from V and 7 bases from J, with 9 bases between. The CDR3 reads CASSARVEAFF. The CDR3 DNA reads as TGTGCCAGCAGCGCTCGAGTTGAAGCTTTCTTT.

The V and J genes are TRBV10-2 and TRBJ1-2; D remains unclear. Deletions cut 8 bases from V and 6 bases from J, with 19 bases between. The CDR3 totals 14 residues. The V gene's germline CDR1 is WSHSY and CDR2 SAAADI. CDR3 bases: TGCGCCAGCGCTGGCACGCTCGAGGGTAATGGCTACACCTTC. It is translated as CASAGTLEGNGYTF.

The chain couples TRBV6-4 to TRBJ1-1, with no clear D. Trimming took 4 bases from V and 2 from J, leaving 8 bases between them. CDR3 length equals 13 residues. Germline values: CDR1 MRHNA, CDR2 SNTAGT. The CDR3 loop is CASSVRENTEAFF. Here the CDR3 DNA reads TGTGCCAGCAGTGTGCGGGAAAACACTGAAGCTTTCTTT.